The rows below give T cell receptor beta chains drawn from one sample of a study of T cell responses to AZD1222 COVID-19 vaccine. TCRdb's table, derived via immunoSEQ multiplex PCR, lists solely in-frame clones and lacks some. The sample consists of about 140,000 clones, approximately 93% of them appearing once. The sequencing used peripheral blood, collected 28 days after the second AZD1222 dose. The receptors come from an adult who received the AZD1222 COVID-19 vaccine. Each CDR3 is given with its conserved first and last residue. Fields, in order: V gene, J gene, clone size, D gene, CDR3 DNA, CDR3 protein. D genes are given only for firm matches. Clone size, where shown, is once, few, many, or a class for clones that have expanded.

TRBV4-3	TRBJ1-6	-	-	TGCGCCAGCAGCCAAGATAACGCGGCAGGAGGATCACCCCTCCACTTT	CASSQDNAAGGSPLHF
TRBV9	TRBJ2-2	-	-	TGTGCCAGCAGCACAAGGCCTGTCTCCGGGGAGCTGTTTTTT	CASSTRPVSGELFF
TRBV15	TRBJ1-1	-	-	TGTGCCACCAGCAGAGTACCACCGATGAACACTGAAGCTTTCTTT	CATSRVPPMNTEAFF
TRBV27	TRBJ1-1	-	TRBD1	TGTGCCAGCAGTACCCGGACAGGGAACACTGAAGCTTTCTTT	CASSTRTGNTEAFF
TRBV5-4	TRBJ2-3	-	-	TGTGCCAGCAGCGGGGCCATGACAGATACGCAGTATTTT	CASSGAMTDTQYF
TRBV18	TRBJ1-1	-	TRBD1	TGTGCCAGCTCACTTGGGACAGCGAACACTGAAGCTTTCTTT	CASSLGTANTEAFF
TRBV5-4	TRBJ2-7	-	TRBD2	TGTGCCAGCAGCTGGGGACTAGCGGGGGACTCCTACGAGCAGTACTTC	CASSWGLAGDSYEQYF
TRBV19	TRBJ2-1	-	-	TGTGCCAGTAGTATGCCGACAGAAAATGAGCAGTTCTTC	CASSMPTENEQFF
TRBV7-2	TRBJ1-2	-	-	TGTGCCAGCAGCTCGACCCCGGGACGTGAGATTGGCTACACCTTC	CASSSTPGREIGYTF
TRBV12-3/TRBV12-4	TRBJ1-3	-	-	TGTGCCAGCAGCTCCGACGGTAACACCATATATTTT	CASSSDGNTIYF
TRBV28	TRBJ1-2	-	-	TGTGCCAGCAGTTCCACGGGACTGATACCTCTCAACTATGGCTACACCTTC	CASSSTGLIPLNYGYTF
TRBV19	TRBJ2-1	once	TRBD2	TGTGCCAGTAGTAGACTAGCGGGGCGGGGGGAGAATGAGCAGTTCTTC	CASSRLAGRGENEQFF
TRBV16	TRBJ2-5	-	TRBD1	TGTGCCAGCAGCCCGAGGACAGGGGAAGAGACCCAGTACTTC	CASSPRTGEETQYF
TRBV19	TRBJ2-3	few	-	TGTGCCAGTAGTACCCCGATGACAAATACGCAGTATTTT	CASSTPMTNTQYF
TRBV5-5	TRBJ2-1	-	-	TGTGCCAGCAGCTTGGATCGCGTCTTGGTGCAGTTCTTC	CASSLDRVLVQFF
TRBV7-8	TRBJ2-1	-	-	TGTGCCAGCACCCTAGGGAGGTCTTTCCTCTCCTACAATGAGCAGTTCTTC	CASTLGRSFLSYNEQFF
TRBV20-1	TRBJ2-3	-	-	TGCAGTGCTATTGAATCCCGTCGGGCGGGAGATACGCAGTATTTT	CSAIESRRAGDTQYF
TRBV6-5	TRBJ2-5	-	TRBD2	TGTGCCAGCAGAGCAGCGGGGTCCCCGGAGACCCAGTACTTC	CASRAAGSPETQYF
TRBV4-1	TRBJ2-1	-	TRBD1	TGCGCCAGCAGCCAACAGGGGGCCCCGAGCTCCTACAATGAGCAGTTCTTC	CASSQQGAPSSYNEQFF
TRBV9	TRBJ2-2	-	TRBD1	TGTGCCAGCAGCGTAGGAGGGACAGGCATCGGGGAGCTGTTTTTT	CASSVGGTGIGELFF
TRBV7-6	TRBJ2-3	-	-	TGTGCCAGCAGCGAAGTGGGGCCAGGGAAGGGCACAGATACGCAGTATTTT	CASSEVGPGKGTDTQYF
TRBV11-2	TRBJ1-1	-	-	TGTGCCAGCAGCCGGAGCCTCCATGAAGCTTTCTTT	CASSRSLHEAFF
TRBV6-2/TRBV6-3	TRBJ2-2	-	TRBD1	TGTGCCAGCAGTCCGCGGACAGGGGGCACCACCGGGGAGCTGTTTTTT	CASSPRTGGTTGELFF